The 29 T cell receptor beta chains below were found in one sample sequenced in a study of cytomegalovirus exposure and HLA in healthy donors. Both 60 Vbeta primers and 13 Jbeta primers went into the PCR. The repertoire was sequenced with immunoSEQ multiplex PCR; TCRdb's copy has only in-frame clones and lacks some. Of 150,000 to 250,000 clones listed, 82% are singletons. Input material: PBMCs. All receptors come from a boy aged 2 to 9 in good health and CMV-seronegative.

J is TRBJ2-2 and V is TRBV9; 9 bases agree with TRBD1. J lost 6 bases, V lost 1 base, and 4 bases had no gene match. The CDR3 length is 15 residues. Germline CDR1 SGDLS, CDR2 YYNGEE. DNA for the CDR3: TGTGCCAGCAGCGTAAGGACAGGGGTTCCCGGGGAGCTGTTTTTT. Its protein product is CASSVRTGVPGELFF.

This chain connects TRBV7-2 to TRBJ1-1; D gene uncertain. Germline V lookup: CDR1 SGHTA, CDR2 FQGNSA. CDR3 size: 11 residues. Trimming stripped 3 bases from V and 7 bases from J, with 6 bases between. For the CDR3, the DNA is TGTGCCAGCAGCTTCCCAGATGAAGCTTTCTTT. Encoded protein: CASSFPDEAFF.

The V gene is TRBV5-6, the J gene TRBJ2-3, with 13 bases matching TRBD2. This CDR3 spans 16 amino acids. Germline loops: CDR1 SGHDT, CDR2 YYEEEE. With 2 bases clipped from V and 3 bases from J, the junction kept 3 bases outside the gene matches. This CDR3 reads CASSLLGLAGTDTQYF. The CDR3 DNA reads TGTGCCAGCAGCTTATTGGGACTAGCGGGAACAGATACGCAGTATTTT.

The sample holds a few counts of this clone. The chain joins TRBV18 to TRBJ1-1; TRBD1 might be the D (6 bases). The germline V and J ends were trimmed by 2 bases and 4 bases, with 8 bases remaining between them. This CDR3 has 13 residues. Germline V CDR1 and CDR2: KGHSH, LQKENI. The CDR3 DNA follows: TGTGCCAGCTCACCAAGGGGGAGCACTGAAGCTTTCTTT. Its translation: CASSPRGSTEAFF.

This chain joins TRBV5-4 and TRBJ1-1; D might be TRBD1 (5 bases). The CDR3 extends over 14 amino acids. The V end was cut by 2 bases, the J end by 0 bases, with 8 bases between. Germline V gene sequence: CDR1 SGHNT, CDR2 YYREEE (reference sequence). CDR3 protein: CASSFARVNTEAFF. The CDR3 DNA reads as TGTGCCAGCAGCTTTGCCAGGGTGAACACTGAAGCTTTCTTT.

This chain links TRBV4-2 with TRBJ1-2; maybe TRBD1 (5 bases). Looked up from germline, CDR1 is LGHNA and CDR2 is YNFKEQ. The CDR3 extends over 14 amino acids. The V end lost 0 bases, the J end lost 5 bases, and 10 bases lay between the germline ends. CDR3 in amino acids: CASSQELQGYGYTF. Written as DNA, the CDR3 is TGTGCCAGCAGCCAAGAACTGCAGGGTTATGGCTACACCTTC.

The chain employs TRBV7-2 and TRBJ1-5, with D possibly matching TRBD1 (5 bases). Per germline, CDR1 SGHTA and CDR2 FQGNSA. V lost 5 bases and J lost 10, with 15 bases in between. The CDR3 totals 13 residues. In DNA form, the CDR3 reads TGTGCCAGCAGCCTACCCCAGGGCTCCCCCCAGCATTTT. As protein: CASSLPQGSPQHF.

CDR3: CASSDRGSQPQHF. As DNA, the CDR3 is TGTGCCAGCAGTGATCGAGGGAGTCAGCCCCAGCATTTT. The J gene is TRBJ1-5, the V gene TRBV2; no clear D gene. CDR3 length: 13 residues. V lost 3 bases to trimming and J lost 6 bases, with 9 bases between them. The germline V gene encodes CDR1 SNHLY and CDR2 FYNNEI.

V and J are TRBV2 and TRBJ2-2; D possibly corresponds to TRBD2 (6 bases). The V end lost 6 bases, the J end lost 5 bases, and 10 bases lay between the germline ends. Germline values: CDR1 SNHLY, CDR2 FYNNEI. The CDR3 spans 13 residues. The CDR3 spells CASRVTSTGELFF. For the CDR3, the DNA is TGTGCCAGCAGGGTGACTAGTACCGGGGAGCTGTTTTTT.

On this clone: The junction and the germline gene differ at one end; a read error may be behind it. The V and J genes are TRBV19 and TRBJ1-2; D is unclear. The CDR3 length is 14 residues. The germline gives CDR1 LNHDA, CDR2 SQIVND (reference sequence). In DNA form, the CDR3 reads TGTGCCAATAGTACTCGTGAAGTAGTTTTCGGCTACACCTTC. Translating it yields CANSTREVVFGYTF.

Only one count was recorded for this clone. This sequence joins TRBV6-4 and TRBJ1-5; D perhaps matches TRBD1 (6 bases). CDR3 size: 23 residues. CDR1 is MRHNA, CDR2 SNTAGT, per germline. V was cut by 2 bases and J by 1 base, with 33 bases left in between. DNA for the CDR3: TGTGCCAGCAGTGACCCCGTGGAAAGTAGTAGGGGGTCTGGAATAGGGAGCAATCAGCCCCAGCATTTT. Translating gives CASSDPVESSRGSGIGSNQPQHF.

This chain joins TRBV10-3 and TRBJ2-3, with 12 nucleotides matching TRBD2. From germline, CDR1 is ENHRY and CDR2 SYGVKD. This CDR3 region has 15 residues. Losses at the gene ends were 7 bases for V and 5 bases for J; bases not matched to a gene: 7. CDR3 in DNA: TGTGCCATCAAACTAGCGGGGGGCCGTGGAGATACGCAGTATTTT. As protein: CAIKLAGGRGDTQYF.

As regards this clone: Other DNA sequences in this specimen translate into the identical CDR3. The DNA of the CDR3 is TGCGCCAGCAGCTTGGACTCTTCTGGAAACACCATATATTTT. Its translation: CASSLDSSGNTIYF. V is TRBV5-1 and J is TRBJ1-3; D ambiguous. CDR1 is SGHRS and CDR2 is YFSETQ in the germline V gene. The CDR3 length is 14 residues. The V and J ends lost 0 bases and 1 base respectively, with 5 bases between them.

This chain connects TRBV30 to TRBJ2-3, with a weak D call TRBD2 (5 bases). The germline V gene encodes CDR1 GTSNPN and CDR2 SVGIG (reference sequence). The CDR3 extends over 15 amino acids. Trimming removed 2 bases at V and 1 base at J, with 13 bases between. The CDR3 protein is CAWSRRTPRTDTQYF. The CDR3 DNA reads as TGTGCCTGGAGTCGACGGACTCCCCGCACAGATACGCAGTATTTT.

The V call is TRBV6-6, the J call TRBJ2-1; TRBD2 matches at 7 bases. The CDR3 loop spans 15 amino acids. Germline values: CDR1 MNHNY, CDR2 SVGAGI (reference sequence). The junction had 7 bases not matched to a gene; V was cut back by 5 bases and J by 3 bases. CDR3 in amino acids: CASSAPGRGYNEQFF. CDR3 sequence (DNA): TGTGCCAGCAGTGCCCCGGGGAGGGGCTACAATGAGCAGTTCTTC.

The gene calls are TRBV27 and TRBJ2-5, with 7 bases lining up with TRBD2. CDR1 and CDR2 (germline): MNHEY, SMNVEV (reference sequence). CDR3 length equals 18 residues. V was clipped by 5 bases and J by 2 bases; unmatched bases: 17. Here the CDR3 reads CASSPYSRTRTGQETQYF. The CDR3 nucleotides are TGTGCCAGCAGTCCGTACTCGAGGACTAGAACAGGACAAGAGACCCAGTACTTC.

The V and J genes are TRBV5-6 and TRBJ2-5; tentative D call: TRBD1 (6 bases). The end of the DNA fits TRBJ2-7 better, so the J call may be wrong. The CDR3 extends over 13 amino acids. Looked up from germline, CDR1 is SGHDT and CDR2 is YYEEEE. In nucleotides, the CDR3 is TGTGCCAGCAGCTTCTTTGTAGGGGGCGAGCAGTACTTC. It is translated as CASSFFVGGEQYF.

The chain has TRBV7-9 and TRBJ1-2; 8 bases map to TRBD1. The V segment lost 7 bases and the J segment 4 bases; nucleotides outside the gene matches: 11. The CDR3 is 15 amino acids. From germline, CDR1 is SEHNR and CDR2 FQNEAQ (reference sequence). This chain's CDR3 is CASIHAQGAIYGYTF. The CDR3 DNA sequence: TGTGCCAGCATCCATGCCCAGGGGGCAATCTATGGCTACACCTTC.

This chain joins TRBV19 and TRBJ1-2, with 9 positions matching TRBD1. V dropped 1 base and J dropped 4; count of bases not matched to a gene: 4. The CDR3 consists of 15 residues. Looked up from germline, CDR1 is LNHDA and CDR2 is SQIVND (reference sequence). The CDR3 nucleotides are TGTGCCAGTAGTATAGCCGGGACAGGGCCCTATGGCTACACCTTC. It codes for CASSIAGTGPYGYTF.

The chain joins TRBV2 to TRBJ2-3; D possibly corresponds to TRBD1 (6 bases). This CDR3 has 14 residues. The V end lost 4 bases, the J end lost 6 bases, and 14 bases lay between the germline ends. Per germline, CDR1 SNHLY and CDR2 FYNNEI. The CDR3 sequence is CASSAGPDRDTQYF. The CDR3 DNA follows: TGTGCCAGCAGTGCGGGCCCTGACAGGGATACGCAGTATTTT. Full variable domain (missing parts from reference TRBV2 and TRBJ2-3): EPEVTQTPSHQVTQMGQEVILRCVPISNHLYFYWYRQILGQKVEFLVSFYNNEISEKSEIFDDQFSVERPDGSNFTLKIRSTKLEDSAMYFCASSAGPDRDTQYFGPGTRLTVL.

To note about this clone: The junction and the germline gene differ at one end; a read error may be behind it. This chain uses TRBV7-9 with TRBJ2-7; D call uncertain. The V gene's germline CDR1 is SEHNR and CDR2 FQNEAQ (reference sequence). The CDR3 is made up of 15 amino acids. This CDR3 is CSSSLTVDGPHEQYF. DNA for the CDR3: TGTTCCAGCAGCTTAACAGTAGACGGCCCTCACGAGCAGTACTTC.

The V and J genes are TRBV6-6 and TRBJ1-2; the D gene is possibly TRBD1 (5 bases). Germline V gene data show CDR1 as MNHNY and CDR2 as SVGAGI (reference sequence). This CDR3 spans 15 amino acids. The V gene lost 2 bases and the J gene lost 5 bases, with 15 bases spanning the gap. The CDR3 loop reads CASSYSRARGYGYTF. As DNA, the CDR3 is TGTGCCAGCAGTTACAGCAGGGCTAGGGGTTATGGCTACACCTTC.

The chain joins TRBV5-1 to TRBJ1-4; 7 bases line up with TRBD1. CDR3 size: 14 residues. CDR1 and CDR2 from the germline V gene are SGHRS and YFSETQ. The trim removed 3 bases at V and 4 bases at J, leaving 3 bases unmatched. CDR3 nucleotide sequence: TGCGCCAGCAGCTGGGGACAGTATAATGAAAAACTGTTTTTT. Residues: CASSWGQYNEKLFF.

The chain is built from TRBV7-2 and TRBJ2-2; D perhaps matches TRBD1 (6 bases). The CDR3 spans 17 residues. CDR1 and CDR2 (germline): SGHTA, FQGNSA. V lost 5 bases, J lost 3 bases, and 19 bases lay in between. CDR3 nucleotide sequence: TGTGCCAGCAGCCTTCCCAGGGGAAGGGCGTACACCGGGGAGCTGTTTTTT. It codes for CASSLPRGRAYTGELFF.

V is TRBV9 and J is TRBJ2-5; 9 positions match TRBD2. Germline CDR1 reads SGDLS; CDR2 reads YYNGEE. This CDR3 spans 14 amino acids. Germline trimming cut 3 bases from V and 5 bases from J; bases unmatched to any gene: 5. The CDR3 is CASSGGGVGETQYF. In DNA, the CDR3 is TGTGCCAGCAGCGGCGGGGGGGTGGGGGAGACCCAGTACTTC.

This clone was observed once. DNA of the CDR3: TGCGCCAGCAGCCATCGGACAGGGGACTATGGCTACACCTTC. It translates to CASSHRTGDYGYTF. V gene TRBV4-3 combines with J gene TRBJ1-2, with 9 nucleotides matching TRBD1. CDR3 length equals 14 residues. Germline assignment: CDR1 LGHNA and CDR2 YSLEER. V gave up 3 bases and J gave up 3 bases; unmatched junction bases: 2.

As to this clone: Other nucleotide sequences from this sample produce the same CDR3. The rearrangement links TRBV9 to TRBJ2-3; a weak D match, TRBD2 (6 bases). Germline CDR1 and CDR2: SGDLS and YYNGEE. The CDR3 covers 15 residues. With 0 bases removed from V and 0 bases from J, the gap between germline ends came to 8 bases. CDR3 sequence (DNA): TGTGCCAGCAGCGTAGCTGGGGGGAGCACAGATACGCAGTATTTT. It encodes CASSVAGGSTDTQYF.

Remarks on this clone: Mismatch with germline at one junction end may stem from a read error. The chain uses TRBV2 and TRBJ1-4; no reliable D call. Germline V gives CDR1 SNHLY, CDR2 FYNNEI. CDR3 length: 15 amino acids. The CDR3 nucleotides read TGTGCCAGCAGAGAAGGACGGGTAACTAATGAAAAACTGTTTTTT. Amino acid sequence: CASREGRVTNEKLFF.

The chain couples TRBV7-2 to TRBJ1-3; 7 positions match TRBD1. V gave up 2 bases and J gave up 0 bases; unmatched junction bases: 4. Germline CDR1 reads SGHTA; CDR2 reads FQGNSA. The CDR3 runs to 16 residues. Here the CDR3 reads CASSLTGQYSGNTIYF. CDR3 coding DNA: TGTGCCAGCAGCTTAACGGGACAGTACTCTGGAAACACCATATATTTT.